These 15 T cell receptor beta chains were sequenced from one sample in a study of CD8+ T cells in alopecia areata. Treatment of the sample: oral pan-JAK inhibitor, 5-10 mg twice daily. Reverse transcribed after extraction, RNA yielded cDNA as the sequencing template. Sequenced by immunoSEQ multiplex PCR; TCRdb stores in-frame clones only, minus some. Here the sample spans 200,000 or so clones, roughly 60% being singletons. The sequences come from CD4+ T cells sorted from blood, collected at week 24, from a patient treated with tofacitinib. These receptors all stem from a human donor with alopecia areata.

The V call is TRBV30, the J call TRBJ1-5, with D hard to call. The CDR3 has 13 amino acids. Germline loops: CDR1 GTSNPN, CDR2 SVGIG (reference sequence). V was clipped by 1 base and J by 6 bases, with 10 bases between them. CDR3 loop: CAWSGAVGQPQHF. CDR3 nucleotides: TGTGCCTGGAGTGGCGCTGTAGGTCAGCCCCAGCATTTT. The whole variable domain, filled in from reference TRBV30 and TRBJ1-5, reads SQTIHQWPATLVQPVGSPLSLECTVEGTSNPNLYWYRQAAGRGLQLLFYSVGIGQISSEVPQNLSASRPQDRQFILSSKKLLLSDSGFYLCAWSGAVGQPQHFGDGTRLSIL.

This clone was seen a few times. Other DNA sequences in the sample encode the same CDR3. V and J are TRBV7-2 and TRBJ1-1; maybe TRBD1 (5 bases). The CDR3 is 15 amino acids. CDR1 and CDR2 from the germline V gene are SGHTA and FQGNSA. The germline V and J ends were trimmed by 0 bases and 0 bases, with 8 bases remaining between them. The CDR3 nucleotides are TGTGCCAGCAGCTTAGCGAGGGGAATGAACACTGAAGCTTTCTTT. This codes for CASSLARGMNTEAFF.

This chain uses TRBV15 with TRBJ2-1, with D uncertain. CDR3 length: 12 amino acids. Germline loops: CDR1 LNHNV, CDR2 YYDKDF (reference sequence). The V end was cut by 0 bases, the J end by 11 bases, with 8 bases between. CDR3 sequence (DNA): TGTGCCACCAGCAGAGATCGGTGGAAGCAGTTCTTC. This encodes CATSRDRWKQFF.

CDR3 amino acids: CASSPVLNTEAFF. In nucleotides, the CDR3 is TGTGCCAGCAGCCCCGTACTGAACACTGAAGCTTTCTTT. V gene TRBV7-9 combines with J gene TRBJ1-1; D unclear. This CDR3 comprises 13 residues. Trimming removed 5 bases at V and 0 bases at J, with 7 bases between. Germline lookup yields CDR1 SEHNR and CDR2 FQNEAQ (reference sequence). Variable domain in full (rest from reference TRBV7-9 and TRBJ1-1): DTGVSQNPRHKITKRGQNVTFRCDPISEHNRLYWYRQTLGQGPEFLTYFQNEAQLEKSRLLSDRFSAERPKGSFSTLEIQRTEQGDSAMYLCASSPVLNTEAFFGQGTRLTVV.

This clone was detected once. J is TRBJ2-6 and V is TRBV27, with 11 bases lining up with TRBD1. Losses at the gene ends were 4 bases for V and 2 bases for J; bases not matched to a gene: 4. The length of the CDR3 is 17 residues. In germline, CDR1 is MNHEY, CDR2 SMNVEV (reference sequence). The DNA for the CDR3 is TGTGCCAGCAGTTGGGACAGGGGGGTGGCTGGGGCCAACGTCCTGACTTTC. It is translated as CASSWDRGVAGANVLTF.

This clone was seen only once. Here the CDR3 DNA reads TGCGCCAGCAGTGAGCTCCAGGACTTGAACACCGGGGAGCTGTTTTTT. Its translation is CASSELQDLNTGELFF. The chain uses TRBV10-2 and TRBJ2-2, with D maybe TRBD2 (5 bases). CDR3 length: 16 amino acids. V was clipped by 2 bases and J by 1 base, with 11 bases between them. Germline V lookup: CDR1 WSHSY, CDR2 SAAADI.

The gene calls are TRBV7-9 and TRBJ2-3; 8 positions agree with TRBD1. The CDR3 runs 17 residues. The germline CDR1 and CDR2 sequences are SEHNR and FQNEAQ (reference sequence). V dropped 5 bases and J dropped 4; count of bases not matched to a gene: 14. In DNA, the CDR3 is TGTGCCAGCAGCCTAAAGGGAGGACAGGGAAATTCAGATACGCAGTATTTT. Translation: CASSLKGGQGNSDTQYF.

In its sample, this clone was seen once. This chain connects TRBV29-1 to TRBJ1-1; D is perhaps TRBD1 (6 bases). CDR1 and CDR2 (germline): SQVTM, ANQGSEA. The CDR3 contains 13 residues. V lost 6 bases, J lost 1 base, and 12 bases lay in between. This chain's CDR3 is CSVLTGQNTEAFF. The DNA of the CDR3 is TGCAGCGTCCTCACAGGGCAGAACACTGAAGCTTTCTTT. Full variable domain (remainder filled in from reference TRBV29-1 and TRBJ1-1): SAVISQKPSRDICQRGTSLTIQCQVDSQVTMMFWYRQQPGQSLTLIATANQGSEATYESGFVIDKFPISRPNLTFSTLTVSNMSPEDSSIYLCSVLTGQNTEAFFGQGTRLTVV.

CDR3 nucleotides: TGTGCCATCAGTGTCGGAGGGGGGGAAGAGACCCAGTACTTC. Protein: CAISVGGGEETQYF. The chain combines TRBV10-3 with TRBJ2-5; D is perhaps TRBD2 (7 bases). The CDR3 runs to 14 residues. Trimming left V 4 bases short and J 3 bases short, with 12 bases between. Germline CDR1 ENHRY, CDR2 SYGVKD.

The chain links TRBV7-9 to TRBJ2-3; 7 bases map to TRBD2. The length of the CDR3 is 15 residues. Germline V lookup: CDR1 SEHNR, CDR2 FQNEAQ (reference sequence). Unmatched junction bases numbered 7, after V lost 5 bases and J lost 2 bases. CDR3 coding DNA: TGTGCCAGCAGCCTGGGACTACCAAACACAGATACGCAGTATTTT. It yields the protein CASSLGLPNTDTQYF.

This clone came up a few times. The V and J genes are TRBV2 and TRBJ2-5; D may correspond to TRBD1 or TRBD2 (6 bases each). This CDR3 has 13 amino acids. V lost 6 bases to trimming and J lost 5 bases, with 13 bases between them. Germline assignment: CDR1 SNHLY and CDR2 FYNNEI. Here the CDR3 reads CASSDGGGETQYF. Written as DNA, the CDR3 is TGTGCCAGCAGCGACGGGGGCGGGGAGACCCAGTACTTC. The whole variable domain, filled in from reference TRBV2 and TRBJ2-5, reads EPEVTQTPSHQVTQMGQEVILRCVPISNHLYFYWYRQILGQKVEFLVSFYNNEISEKSEIFDDQFSVERPDGSNFTLKIRSTKLEDSAMYFCASSDGGGETQYFGPGTRLLVL.

This clone came up a few times. The DNA for the CDR3 is TGTGCCAGTAGTATCGACGCCCTTGATACGCAGTATTTT. This sequence encodes CASSIDALDTQYF. V and J are TRBV19 and TRBJ2-3; D not resolved. The CDR3 consists of 13 residues. CDR1 is LNHDA and CDR2 is SQIVND in the germline V gene (reference sequence). Between the trimmed V and J ends, which lost 3 bases and 6 bases, there was a span of 10 bases. Drawing the rest from reference TRBV19 and TRBJ2-3, the complete variable domain is DGGITQSPKYLFRKEGQNVTLSCEQNLNHDAMYWYRQDPGQGLRLIYYSQIVNDFQKGDIAEGYSVSREKKESFPLTVTSAQKNPTAFYLCASSIDALDTQYFGPGTRLTVL.

CDR3 DNA sequence: TGTGCCAGCAGCCCCTGGGGGCGACTAGCGGAGAACACAGATACGCAGTATTTT. Its protein product is CASSPWGRLAENTDTQYF. This rearrangement joins TRBV28 to TRBJ2-3; TRBD2 matches at 9 bases. Germline assignment: CDR1 MDHEN and CDR2 SYDVKM. With V trimmed by 6 bases and J by 2 bases, 15 bases remained unmatched. The CDR3 has 18 residues.

For this clone: The sample contains more than one DNA sequence encoding this CDR3. The chain is built from TRBV7-6 and TRBJ2-5; tentative D call: TRBD1 (6 bases). The germline gives CDR1 SGHVS, CDR2 FNYEAQ. This CDR3 has 12 residues. V gave up 5 bases and J gave up 5 bases, with 9 bases separating them. CDR3 protein: CASSLRGETQYF. Written as DNA, the CDR3 is TGTGCCAGCAGCCTCAGGGGTGAGACCCAGTACTTC.

This sequence joins TRBV4-2 and TRBJ2-1; D is undetermined. With 4 bases removed from V and 8 bases from J, the gap between germline ends came to 12 bases. CDR1 is LGHNA, CDR2 YNFKEQ, per germline. The CDR3 spans 13 residues. CDR3 coding DNA: TGTGCCAGCAGCCCCACAGAGTTCCATGAGCAGTTCTTC. The encoded protein is CASSPTEFHEQFF.